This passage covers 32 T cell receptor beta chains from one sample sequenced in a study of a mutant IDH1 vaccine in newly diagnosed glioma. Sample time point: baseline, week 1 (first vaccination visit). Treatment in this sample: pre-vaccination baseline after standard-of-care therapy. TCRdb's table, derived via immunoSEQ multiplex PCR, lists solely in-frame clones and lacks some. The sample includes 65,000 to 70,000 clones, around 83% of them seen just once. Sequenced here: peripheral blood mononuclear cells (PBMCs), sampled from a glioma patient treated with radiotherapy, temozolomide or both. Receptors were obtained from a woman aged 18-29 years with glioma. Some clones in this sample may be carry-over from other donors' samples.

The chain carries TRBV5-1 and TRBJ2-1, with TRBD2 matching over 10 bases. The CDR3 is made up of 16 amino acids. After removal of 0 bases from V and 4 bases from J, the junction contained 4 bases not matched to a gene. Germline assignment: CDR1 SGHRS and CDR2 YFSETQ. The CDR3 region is CASSLGLAGLYNEQFF. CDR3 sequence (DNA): TGCGCCAGCAGCTTGGGACTAGCGGGCTTATACAATGAGCAGTTCTTC.

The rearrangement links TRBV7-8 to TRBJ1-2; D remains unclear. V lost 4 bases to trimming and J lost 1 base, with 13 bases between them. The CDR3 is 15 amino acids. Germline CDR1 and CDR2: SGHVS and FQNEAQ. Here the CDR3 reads CASSSGRADNYGYTF. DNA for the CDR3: TGTGCCAGCAGCTCGGGGAGGGCAGATAACTATGGCTACACCTTC.

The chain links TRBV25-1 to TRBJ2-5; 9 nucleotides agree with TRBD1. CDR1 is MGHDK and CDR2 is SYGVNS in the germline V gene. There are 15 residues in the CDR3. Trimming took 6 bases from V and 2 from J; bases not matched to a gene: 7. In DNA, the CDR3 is TGTGCCAGCAGCGCTCACAGGGGGCTGCAAGAGACCCAGTACTTC. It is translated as CASSAHRGLQETQYF.

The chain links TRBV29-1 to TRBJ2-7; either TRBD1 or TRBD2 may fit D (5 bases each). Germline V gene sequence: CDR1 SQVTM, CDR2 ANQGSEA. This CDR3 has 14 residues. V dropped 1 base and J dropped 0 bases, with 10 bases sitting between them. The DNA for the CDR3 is TGCAGCGTTGAAGTCCCAGGGAGCTCCTACGAGCAGTACTTC. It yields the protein CSVEVPGSSYEQYF.

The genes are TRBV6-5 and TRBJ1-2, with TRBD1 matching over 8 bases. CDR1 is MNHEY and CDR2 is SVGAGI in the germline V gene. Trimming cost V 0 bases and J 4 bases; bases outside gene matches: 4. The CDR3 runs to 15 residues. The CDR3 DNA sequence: TGTGCCAGCAGTTACTCGAGGGACAGGTCCTATGGCTACACCTTC. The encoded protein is CASSYSRDRSYGYTF.

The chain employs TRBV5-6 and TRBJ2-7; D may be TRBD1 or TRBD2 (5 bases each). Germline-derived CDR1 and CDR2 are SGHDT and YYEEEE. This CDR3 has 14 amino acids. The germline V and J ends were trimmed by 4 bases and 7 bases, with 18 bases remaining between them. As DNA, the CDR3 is TGTGCCAGCAGCCTGGCCGAGGGGCGGAGGGAGCAGTACTTC. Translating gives CASSLAEGRREQYF.

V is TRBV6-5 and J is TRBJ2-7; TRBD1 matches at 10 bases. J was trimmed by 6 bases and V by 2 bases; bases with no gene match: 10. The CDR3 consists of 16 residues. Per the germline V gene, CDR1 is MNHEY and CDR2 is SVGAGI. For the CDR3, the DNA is TGTGCCAGCAGTTACCAGCGACAGGGGGCATCAAGCGAGCAGTACTTC. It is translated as CASSYQRQGASSEQYF.

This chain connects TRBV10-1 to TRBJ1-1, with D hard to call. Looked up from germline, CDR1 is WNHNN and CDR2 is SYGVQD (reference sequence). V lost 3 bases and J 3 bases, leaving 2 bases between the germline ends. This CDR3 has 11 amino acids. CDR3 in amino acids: CASSDDTEAFF. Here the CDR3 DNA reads TGCGCCAGCAGTGATGACACTGAAGCTTTCTTT.

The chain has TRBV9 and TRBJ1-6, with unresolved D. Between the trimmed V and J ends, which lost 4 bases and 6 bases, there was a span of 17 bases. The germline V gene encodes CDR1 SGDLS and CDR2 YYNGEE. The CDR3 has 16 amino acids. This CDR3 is CASSLAARAVNSPLHF. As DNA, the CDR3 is TGTGCCAGCAGCCTTGCTGCTCGGGCAGTTAATTCACCCCTCCACTTT.

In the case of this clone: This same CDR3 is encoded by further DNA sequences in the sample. For the CDR3, the DNA is TGTGCCAGCAGCTTGGGCTACGAGCAGTACTTC. It specifies CASSLGYEQYF. The genes are TRBV5-6 and TRBJ2-7; D remains unclear. V was trimmed by 0 bases and J by 3 bases, leaving 1 base between them. The CDR3 contains 11 residues. The germline V gene encodes CDR1 SGHDT and CDR2 YYEEEE.

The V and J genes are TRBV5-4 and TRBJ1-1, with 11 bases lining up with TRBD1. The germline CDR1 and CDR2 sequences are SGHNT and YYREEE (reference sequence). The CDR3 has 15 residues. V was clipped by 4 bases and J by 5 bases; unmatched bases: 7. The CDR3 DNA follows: TGTGCCAGCAGCGTTGTTGGGACAGGGGGTACTGAAGCTTTCTTT. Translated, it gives CASSVVGTGGTEAFF.

The CDR3 loop is CASSYKIPGGYTF. The CDR3 DNA is TGTGCCAGCAGCTATAAGATCCCAGGAGGCTACACCTTC. The chain joins TRBV6-5 to TRBJ1-2; D is undetermined. The CDR3 is made up of 13 amino acids. The V and J ends lost 6 bases and 8 bases respectively, with 16 bases between them. Looked up from germline, CDR1 is MNHEY and CDR2 is SVGAGI.

The CDR3 reads CASSYEFGVGYTF. The CDR3 DNA reads as TGTGCCAGCAGTTACGAGTTTGGGGTGGGCTACACCTTC. The chain has TRBV6-6 and TRBJ1-2; D ambiguous. Germline V lookup: CDR1 MNHNY, CDR2 SVGAGI (reference sequence). This CDR3 comprises 13 residues. With 2 bases removed from V and 8 bases from J, the gap between germline ends came to 12 bases.

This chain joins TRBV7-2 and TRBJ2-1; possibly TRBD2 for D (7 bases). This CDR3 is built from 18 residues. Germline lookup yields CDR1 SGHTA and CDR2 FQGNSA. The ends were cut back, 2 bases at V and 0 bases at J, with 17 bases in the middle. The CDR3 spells CASSLMAGAPSSYNEQFF. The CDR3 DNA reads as TGTGCCAGCAGCTTAATGGCGGGGGCCCCTAGCTCCTACAATGAGCAGTTCTTC.

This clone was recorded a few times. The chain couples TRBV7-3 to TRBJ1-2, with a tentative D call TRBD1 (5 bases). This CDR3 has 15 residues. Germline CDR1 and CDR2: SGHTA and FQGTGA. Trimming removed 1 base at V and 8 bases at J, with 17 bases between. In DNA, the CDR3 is TGTGCCAGCAGCTTAAGTTCGGATGGGACTGAAGGCTACACCTTC. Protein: CASSLSSDGTEGYTF.

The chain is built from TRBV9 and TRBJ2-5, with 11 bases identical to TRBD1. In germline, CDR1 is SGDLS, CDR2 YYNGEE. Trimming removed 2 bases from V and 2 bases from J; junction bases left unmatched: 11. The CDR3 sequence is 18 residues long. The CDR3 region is CASSVYASGTGGQETQYF. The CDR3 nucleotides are TGTGCCAGCAGCGTTTATGCCTCCGGGACAGGGGGTCAAGAGACCCAGTACTTC.

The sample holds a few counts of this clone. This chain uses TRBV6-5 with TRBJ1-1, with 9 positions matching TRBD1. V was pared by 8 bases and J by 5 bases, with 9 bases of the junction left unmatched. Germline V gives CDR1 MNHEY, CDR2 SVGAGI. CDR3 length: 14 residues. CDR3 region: CASRNRGRGTEAFF. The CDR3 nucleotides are TGTGCCAGCCGTAACAGGGGGCGCGGTACTGAAGCTTTCTTT.

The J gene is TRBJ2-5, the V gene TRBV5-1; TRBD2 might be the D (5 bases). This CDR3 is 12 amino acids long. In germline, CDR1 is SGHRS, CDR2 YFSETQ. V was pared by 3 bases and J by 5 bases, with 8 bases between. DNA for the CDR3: TGCGCCAGCAGCTCCAGAGGGGAGACCCAGTACTTC. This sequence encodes CASSSRGETQYF.

The CDR3 spells CASSSQQGSEQYF. The CDR3 nucleotides are TGTGCCAGCAGCTCCCAACAGGGATCCGAGCAGTACTTC. This sequence joins TRBV7-7 and TRBJ2-7; TRBD1 might be the D (6 bases). Per the germline V gene, CDR1 is SSHAT and CDR2 is FNYEAQ (reference sequence). V shed 4 bases and J shed 6 bases, with 13 bases lying between them. The CDR3 length is 13 residues.

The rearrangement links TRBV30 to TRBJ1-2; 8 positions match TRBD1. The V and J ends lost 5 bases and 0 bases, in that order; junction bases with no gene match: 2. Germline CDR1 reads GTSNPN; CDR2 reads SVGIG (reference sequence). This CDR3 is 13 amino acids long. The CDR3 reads CAWVDRANYGYTF. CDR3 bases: TGTGCCTGGGTGGACAGGGCTAACTATGGCTACACCTTC.

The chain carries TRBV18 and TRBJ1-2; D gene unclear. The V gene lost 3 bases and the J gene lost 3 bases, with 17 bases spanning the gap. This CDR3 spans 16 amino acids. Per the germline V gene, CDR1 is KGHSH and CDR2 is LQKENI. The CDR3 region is CASSPRKDPGYYGYTF. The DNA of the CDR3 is TGTGCCAGCTCACCCCGGAAGGACCCGGGGTACTATGGCTACACCTTC. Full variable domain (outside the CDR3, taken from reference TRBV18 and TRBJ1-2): NAGVMQNPRHLVRRRGQEARLRCSPMKGHSHVYWYRQLPEEGLKFMVYLQKENIIDESGMPKERFSAEFPKEGPSILRIQQVVRGDSAAYFCASSPRKDPGYYGYTFGSGTRLTVV.

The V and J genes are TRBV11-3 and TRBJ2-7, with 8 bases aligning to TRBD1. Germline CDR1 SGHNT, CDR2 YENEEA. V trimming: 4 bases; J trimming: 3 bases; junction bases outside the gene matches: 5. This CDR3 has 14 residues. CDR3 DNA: TGTGCCAGCAGCTCCAGACAGGGGAGCTACGAGCAGTACTTC. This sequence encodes CASSSRQGSYEQYF.

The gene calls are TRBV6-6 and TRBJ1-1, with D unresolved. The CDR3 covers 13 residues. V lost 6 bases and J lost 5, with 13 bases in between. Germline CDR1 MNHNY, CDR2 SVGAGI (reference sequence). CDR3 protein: CASRMAQGTEAFF. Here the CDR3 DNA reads TGTGCCAGCAGGATGGCCCAAGGAACTGAAGCTTTCTTT.

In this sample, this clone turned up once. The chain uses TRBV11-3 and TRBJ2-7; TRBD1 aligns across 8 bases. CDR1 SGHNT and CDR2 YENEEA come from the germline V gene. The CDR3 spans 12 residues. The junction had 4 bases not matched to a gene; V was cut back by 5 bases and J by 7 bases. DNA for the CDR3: TGTGCCAGCAGCGGGACAGGACCTGAGCAGTACTTC. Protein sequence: CASSGTGPEQYF.

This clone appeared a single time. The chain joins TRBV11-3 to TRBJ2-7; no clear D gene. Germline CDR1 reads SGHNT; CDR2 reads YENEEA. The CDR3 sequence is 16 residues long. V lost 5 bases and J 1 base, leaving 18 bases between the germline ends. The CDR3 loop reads CASSPPRHLSSYEQYF. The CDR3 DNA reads TGTGCCAGCAGCCCACCTAGACACCTATCTTCCTACGAGCAGTACTTC.

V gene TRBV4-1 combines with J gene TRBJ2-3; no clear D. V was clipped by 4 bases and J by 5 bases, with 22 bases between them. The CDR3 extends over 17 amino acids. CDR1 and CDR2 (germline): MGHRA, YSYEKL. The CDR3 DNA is TGCGCCAGCAGCCCCCAATACCCGACCTACCGAGGAGATACGCAGTATTTT. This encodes CASSPQYPTYRGDTQYF.

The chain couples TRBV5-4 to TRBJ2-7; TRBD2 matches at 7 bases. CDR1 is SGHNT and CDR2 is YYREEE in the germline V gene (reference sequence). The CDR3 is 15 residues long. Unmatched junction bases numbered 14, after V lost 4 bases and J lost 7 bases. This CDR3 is CASSIPGGSAREQYF. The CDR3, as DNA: TGTGCCAGCAGCATACCTGGCGGGAGCGCGAGGGAGCAGTACTTC.

This chain's CDR3 is CASSYSSHYGYTF. The CDR3 region has the DNA TGTGCCAGCAGTTACTCGAGTCACTATGGCTACACCTTC. The genes are TRBV6-5 and TRBJ1-2; D remains ambiguous. The CDR3 length is 13 residues. V was pared by 0 bases and J by 3 bases, with 5 bases between. The germline V gene encodes CDR1 MNHEY and CDR2 SVGAGI.

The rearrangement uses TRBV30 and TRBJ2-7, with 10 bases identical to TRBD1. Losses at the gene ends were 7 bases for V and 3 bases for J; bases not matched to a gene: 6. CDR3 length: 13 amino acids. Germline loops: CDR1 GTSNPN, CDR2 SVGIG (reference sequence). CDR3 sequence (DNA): TGTGCCTCGTCCCGGGACAGGGGCTACGAGCAGTACTTC. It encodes CASSRDRGYEQYF.

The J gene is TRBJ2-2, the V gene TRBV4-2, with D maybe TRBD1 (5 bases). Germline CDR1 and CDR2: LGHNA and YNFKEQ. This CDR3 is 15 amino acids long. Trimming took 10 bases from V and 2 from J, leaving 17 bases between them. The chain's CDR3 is CATSARQSNTGELFF. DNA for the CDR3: TGTGCCACCTCCGCCCGACAGAGTAACACCGGGGAGCTGTTTTTT.

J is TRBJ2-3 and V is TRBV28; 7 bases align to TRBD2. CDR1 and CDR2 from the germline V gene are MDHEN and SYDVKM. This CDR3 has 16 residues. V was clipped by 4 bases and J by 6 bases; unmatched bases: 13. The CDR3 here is CASSSPLAGAMDTQYF. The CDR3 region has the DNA TGTGCCAGCAGTTCCCCTCTGGCGGGAGCGATGGATACGCAGTATTTT.

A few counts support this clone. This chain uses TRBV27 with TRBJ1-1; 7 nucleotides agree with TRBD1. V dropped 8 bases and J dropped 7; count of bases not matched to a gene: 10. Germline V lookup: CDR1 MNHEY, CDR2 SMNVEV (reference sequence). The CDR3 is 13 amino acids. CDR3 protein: CASRHSRTGEAFF. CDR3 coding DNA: TGTGCCAGCCGTCACTCGCGGACAGGTGAAGCTTTCTTT.